This T cell receptor (beta chain) was captured by sequencing in a study of blood T cell repertoires in COVID-19. Overall study context: Both acute and convalescent COVID-19 samples were obtained from the United States, Italy and Spain.

As handled by the study authors: For nucleated cells, counts were estimated from reference gene primer amplification. Profiled with immunoSEQ multiplex PCR; TCRdb holds only in-frame clones, not every one. The V and J calls and clone size were taken over from that table, and D and trimming were inferred from the DNA. The data hold 95,000 to 150,000 clones, with roughly 85% observed a single time. Material for sequencing was peripheral blood. The sequence was obtained from a human donor in a cohort sampled during active COVID-19.

The CDR3 reads CASRMTGSQNIQYF. DNA of the CDR3: TGTGCCAGCAGAATGACAGGGTCGCAAAACATTCAGTACTTC. J is TRBJ2-4 and V is TRBV6-5; TRBD1 aligns across 7 bases. Germline loops: CDR1 MNHEY, CDR2 SVGAGI. Losses at the gene ends were 6 bases for V and 5 bases for J; bases not matched to a gene: 7. This CDR3 contains 14 residues.